One and the same sample provided the 2 T cell receptor beta chains below, sequenced in a study of blood T cell repertoires in COVID-19. Using immunoSEQ multiplex PCR, the repertoire was profiled, and TCRdb retains in-frame clones only, with some absent. The sample shows over 65,000 clones, approximately 86% of them seen only once. Sequenced input: peripheral blood. The receptor source for this set is an elderly man with COVID-19, enrolled during active disease.

The V call is TRBV7-8, the J call TRBJ2-7, with 9 bases aligning to TRBD1. The CDR3 runs 17 residues. Germline V gene data show CDR1 as SGHVS and CDR2 as FQNEAQ. V lost 2 bases and J lost 3; bases outside the gene matches: 11. CDR3 region: CASSLNPNGDRVYEQYF. The DNA for the CDR3 is TGTGCCAGCAGCTTAAATCCCAACGGGGACAGGGTCTACGAGCAGTACTTC.

CDR3 region: CASSPRDTNTEAFF. Written as DNA, the CDR3 is TGTGCCAGCAGCCCACGGGACACGAACACTGAAGCTTTCTTT. V gene TRBV11-1 combines with J gene TRBJ1-1; the D gene is possibly TRBD1 (6 bases). The V and J ends lost 5 bases and 1 base respectively, with 11 bases between them. Germline CDR1 reads SGHAT; CDR2 reads FQDESV (reference sequence). This CDR3 comprises 14 residues.